This T cell receptor (beta chain) is from a study of blood T cells in healthy people across ages. Findings of the study overall: Samples with more naive T cells showed higher observed beta diversity.

Donors were systemically healthy Caucasian individuals from Russia aged 6 to 90 years. Alongside a J-beta primer mix, a sample-barcoded 5' primer served in a second PCR lasting about 7 to 12 cycles. One entry per CDR3 protein results from TCRdb running MiXCR on the 5' RACE reads. The sample includes about 1,500,000 distinct CDR3 sequences, 28% seen only once; the top ten take less than 9.5%. This CDR3 is 12 amino acids long. Germline V gene sequence: CDR1 SEHNR, CDR2 FQNEAQ (reference sequence). The V and J ends lost 1 base and 6 bases respectively, with 6 bases between them. The sample holds many counts of this clonotype. Its specificity is not known.

The chain is built from TRBV7-9 and TRBJ1-2; no clear D gene. The source of this sequence is a woman aged 25 to 45 in good health. The sample taken for sequencing was blood. The CDR3 here is CASSLGTHGYTF. The CDR3 DNA is TGTGCCAGCAGCTTAGGAACCCATGGCTACACCTTC.